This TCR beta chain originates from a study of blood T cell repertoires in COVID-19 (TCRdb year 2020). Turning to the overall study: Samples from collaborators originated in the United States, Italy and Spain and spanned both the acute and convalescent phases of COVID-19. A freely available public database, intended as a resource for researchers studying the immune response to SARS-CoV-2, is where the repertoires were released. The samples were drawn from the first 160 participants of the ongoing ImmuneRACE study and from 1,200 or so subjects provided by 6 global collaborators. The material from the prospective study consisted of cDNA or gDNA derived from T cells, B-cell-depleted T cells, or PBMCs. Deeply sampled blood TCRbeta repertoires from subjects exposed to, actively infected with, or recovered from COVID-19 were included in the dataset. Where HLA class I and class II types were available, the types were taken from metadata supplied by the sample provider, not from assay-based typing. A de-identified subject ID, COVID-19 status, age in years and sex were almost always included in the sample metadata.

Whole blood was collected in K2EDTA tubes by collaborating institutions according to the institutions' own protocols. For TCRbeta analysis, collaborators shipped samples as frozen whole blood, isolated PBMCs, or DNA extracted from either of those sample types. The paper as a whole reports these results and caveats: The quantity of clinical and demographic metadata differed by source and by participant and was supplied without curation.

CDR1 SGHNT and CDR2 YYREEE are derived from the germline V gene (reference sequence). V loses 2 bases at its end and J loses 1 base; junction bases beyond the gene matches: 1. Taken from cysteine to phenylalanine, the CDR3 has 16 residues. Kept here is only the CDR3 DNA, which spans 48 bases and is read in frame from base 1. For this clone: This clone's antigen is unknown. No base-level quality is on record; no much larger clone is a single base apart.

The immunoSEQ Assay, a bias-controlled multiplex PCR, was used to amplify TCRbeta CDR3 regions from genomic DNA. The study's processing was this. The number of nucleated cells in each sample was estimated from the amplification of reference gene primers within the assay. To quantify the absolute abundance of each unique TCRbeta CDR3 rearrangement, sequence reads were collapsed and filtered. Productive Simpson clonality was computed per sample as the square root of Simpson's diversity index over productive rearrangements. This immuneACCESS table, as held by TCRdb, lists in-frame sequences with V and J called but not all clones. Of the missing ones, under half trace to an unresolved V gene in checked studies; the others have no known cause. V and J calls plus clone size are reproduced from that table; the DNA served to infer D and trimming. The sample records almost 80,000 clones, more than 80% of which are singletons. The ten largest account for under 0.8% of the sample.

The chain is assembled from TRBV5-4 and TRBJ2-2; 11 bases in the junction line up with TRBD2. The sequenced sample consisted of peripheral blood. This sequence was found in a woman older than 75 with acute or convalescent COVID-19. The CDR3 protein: CASSLGTSGNTGELFF. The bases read TGTGCCAGCAGCTTAGGGACTAGCGGGAACACCGGGGAGCTGTTTTTT.